The 25 T cell receptor beta chains below all came from one sample that was sequenced in a study of cytomegalovirus exposure and HLA in healthy donors (dated 2017 in TCRdb). The library was obtained by the immunoSEQ multiplex PCR assay. For the multiplex PCR, a mixture combining 60 forward primers for TCR Vbeta segments and 13 reverse primers for TCR Jbeta segments was used. TCRdb re-hosts the immuneACCESS table, in-frame sequences only. Its copies lack some clones; in the studies checked, an unresolved V gene accounts for under half of them, and the cause for the rest is not known. Recorded for this sample are 120,000 or so clones; roughly two thirds of them occurred a single time. The ten largest clones capture 1.6% of the sample. The sample comprised PBMCs. The receptor set was obtained from a man in his thirties or forties in good health and CMV-seropositive.

The chain has TRBV27 and TRBJ2-3, with 9 bases aligning to TRBD2. The CDR3 contains 15 residues. Germline assignment: CDR1 MNHEY and CDR2 SMNVEV (reference sequence). The V gene end was trimmed by 4 bases and the J gene end by 4 bases; junction bases not matched to a gene: 6. This CDR3 reads CASSWGGRGSDTQYF. Here the CDR3 DNA reads TGTGCCAGCAGTTGGGGCGGGAGGGGGTCAGATACGCAGTATTTT.

The gene calls are TRBV19 and TRBJ1-2; a weak D match, TRBD1 (6 bases). This CDR3 contains 15 residues. Trimming shortened V by 3 bases and J by 5 bases, and 16 bases separated the two germline ends. Per germline, CDR1 LNHDA and CDR2 SQIVND (reference sequence). In nucleotides, the CDR3 is TGTGCCAGTAGTATTTACCGGGACATAGAATATGGCTACACCTTC. Protein sequence: CASSIYRDIEYGYTF.

The chain carries TRBV2 and TRBJ2-3; 8 bases map to TRBD1. V lost 7 bases and J lost 2; bases outside the gene matches: 8. Germline CDR1 and CDR2: SNHLY and FYNNEI. CDR3 length: 15 amino acids. The CDR3 loop is CASIPRDRYTDTQYF. DNA of the CDR3: TGTGCCAGCATTCCCCGGGACAGGTACACAGATACGCAGTATTTT.

This chain connects TRBV11-2 to TRBJ2-3, with 11 bases identical to TRBD2. The CDR3 is 15 amino acids. The germline V gene encodes CDR1 SGHAT and CDR2 FQNNGV. The trim removed 5 bases at V and 2 bases at J, leaving 3 bases unmatched. The CDR3 DNA sequence: TGTGCCAGCAGCCGACTAGCGGGAATCACAGATACGCAGTATTTT. Translated, it gives CASSRLAGITDTQYF.

Turning to this clone: An end of the junction does not agree with germline; a read error may underlie this. V and J are TRBV7-9 and TRBJ2-1; unclear D gene. CDR1 is SEHNR, CDR2 FQNEAQ, per germline (reference sequence). This CDR3 is 14 amino acids long. The CDR3 bases are TGTTCCAGCAGCTTAGTAGGATCGGGCAATGAGCAGTTCTTC. This gives the protein CSSSLVGSGNEQFF.

The rearrangement joins TRBV5-1 to TRBJ2-7, with no clear D. The V gene lost 0 bases and the J gene lost 6 bases, with 7 bases spanning the gap. The CDR3 extends over 12 amino acids. Per the germline V gene, CDR1 is SGHRS and CDR2 is YFSETQ. CDR3 sequence (DNA): TGCGCCAGCAGCTTGGCTTTCGGCGAGCAGTACTTC. The encoded protein is CASSLAFGEQYF. The full variable domain, rest sourced from reference TRBV5-1 and TRBJ2-7, is KAGVTQTPRYLIKTRGQQVTLSCSPISGHRSVSWYQQTPGQGLQFLFEYFSETQRNKGNFPGRFSGRQFSNSRSEMNVSTLELGDSALYLCASSLAFGEQYFGPGTRLTVT.

The genes are TRBV23-1 and TRBJ2-3; 8 nucleotides align to TRBD1. TRBV23-1 is identified as an open reading frame with a role that is uncertain. Unmatched junction bases numbered 9, after V lost 3 bases and J lost 1 base. The CDR3 runs to 17 residues. CDR3 DNA: TGCGCCAGCAGTCACCAAGGACAGGGTTGGGGCACAGATACGCAGTATTTT. As protein: CASSHQGQGWGTDTQYF.

V and J are TRBV20-1 and TRBJ1-1, with D possibly being TRBD1 (6 bases). The V end lost 6 bases, the J end lost 4 bases, and 9 bases lay between the germline ends. Per the germline V gene, CDR1 is DFQATT and CDR2 is SNEGSKA (reference sequence). CDR3 length: 11 residues. CDR3 residues: CSANRATEAFF. The CDR3 DNA sequence: TGCAGTGCGAACAGGGCCACTGAAGCTTTCTTT.

This clone was found a few times. The chain links TRBV6-5 to TRBJ1-2, with no clear D. Trimming stripped 7 bases from V and 8 bases from J, with 17 bases between. Germline-derived CDR1 and CDR2 are MNHEY and SVGAGI. The CDR3 consists of 13 residues. Here the CDR3 reads CASKEGPPGGYTF. The CDR3 coding sequence is TGTGCCAGCAAAGAAGGGCCCCCGGGAGGCTACACCTTC.

This chain's CDR3 is CASRGTGLVDGYTF. CDR3 in DNA: TGCGCCAGCAGAGGGACAGGGCTGGTGGATGGCTACACCTTC. This chain joins TRBV5-1 and TRBJ1-2, with 9 bases that match TRBD1. CDR3 length: 14 amino acids. The V and J ends lost 5 bases and 6 bases, in that order; junction bases with no gene match: 8. Germline V gene data show CDR1 as SGHRS and CDR2 as YFSETQ. Full variable domain (missing parts from reference TRBV5-1 and TRBJ1-2): KAGVTQTPRYLIKTRGQQVTLSCSPISGHRSVSWYQQTPGQGLQFLFEYFSETQRNKGNFPGRFSGRQFSNSRSEMNVSTLELGDSALYLCASRGTGLVDGYTFGSGTRLTVV.

This clone was recorded a few times. This chain uses TRBV10-2 with TRBJ1-1, with D tentatively TRBD1 (5 bases). Trimming took 6 bases from V and 3 from J, leaving 8 bases between them. This CDR3 has 12 residues. Looked up from germline, CDR1 is WSHSY and CDR2 is SAAADI. The CDR3 region is CASRQADTEAFF. The CDR3 DNA follows: TGCGCCAGCAGACAGGCCGACACTGAAGCTTTCTTT.

The genes are TRBV5-6 and TRBJ2-3; unclear D gene. The CDR3 runs to 12 residues. Germline CDR1 and CDR2: SGHDT and YYEEEE. V lost 7 bases to trimming and J lost 0 bases, with 6 bases between them. CDR3 loop: CASQTSTDTQYF. The CDR3 DNA sequence: TGTGCCAGCCAGACTAGCACAGATACGCAGTATTTT.

This clone was observed a single time. This rearrangement joins TRBV27 to TRBJ2-7; no reliable D call. Per germline, CDR1 MNHEY and CDR2 SMNVEV (reference sequence). The CDR3 has 15 amino acids. V dropped 5 bases and J dropped 2 bases, with 16 bases sitting between them. The CDR3: CASSRYGSETYEQYF. The CDR3 nucleotides are TGTGCCAGCAGTCGCTACGGGTCAGAAACCTACGAGCAGTACTTC.

A single count supports this clone. The chain joins TRBV5-1 to TRBJ2-1, with 7 bases matching TRBD2. V lost 3 bases, J lost 9 bases, and 18 bases stayed unmatched. Looked up from germline, CDR1 is SGHRS and CDR2 is YFSETQ. CDR3 length equals 17 residues. The chain's CDR3 is CASSSVVETSLTGEQFF. The CDR3 DNA sequence: TGCGCCAGCAGCTCGGTAGTCGAGACTAGCCTTACTGGTGAGCAGTTCTTC. The variable domain in full, with the rest retrieved from reference TRBV5-1 and TRBJ2-1, is KAGVTQTPRYLIKTRGQQVTLSCSPISGHRSVSWYQQTPGQGLQFLFEYFSETQRNKGNFPGRFSGRQFSNSRSEMNVSTLELGDSALYLCASSSVVETSLTGEQFFGPGTRLTVL.

CDR3 nucleotides: TGTGCCAGCAGCTTAAGGACAGGGAAGGTCCAAGGCTACACCTTC. Translating it yields CASSLRTGKVQGYTF. The rearrangement links TRBV2 to TRBJ1-2; TRBD1 agrees at 8 bases. The germline gives CDR1 SNHLY, CDR2 FYNNEI. The J segment lost 8 bases and the V segment lost 6 bases, leaving 14 bases of the junction unmatched. This CDR3 region has 15 residues. The complete variable domain, with remaining parts taken from reference TRBV2 and TRBJ1-2, reads EPEVTQTPSHQVTQMGQEVILRCVPISNHLYFYWYRQILGQKVEFLVSFYNNEISEKSEIFDDQFSVERPDGSNFTLKIRSTKLEDSAMYFCASSLRTGKVQGYTFGSGTRLTVV.

The V gene is TRBV18, the J gene TRBJ2-3; D possibly corresponds to TRBD2 (5 bases). Trimming shortened V by 2 bases and J by 2 bases, and 11 bases separated the two germline ends. The germline V gene encodes CDR1 KGHSH and CDR2 LQKENI. The CDR3 runs to 15 residues. CDR3 bases: TGTGCCAGCTCACCAGAGAGAGGGCTCACAGATACGCAGTATTTT. Protein: CASSPERGLTDTQYF.

This clone was detected once. The CDR3 DNA is TGCGCCAGCAGCCGACACGGACAGGGGGCGACCTACGAGCAGTACTTC. Translated: CASSRHGQGATYEQYF. This chain connects TRBV4-1 to TRBJ2-7, with 11 bases fitting TRBD1. Germline V CDR1 and CDR2: MGHRA, YSYEKL. Losses at the gene ends were 4 bases for V and 2 bases for J; bases not matched to a gene: 7. This CDR3 has 16 amino acids.

The rearrangement uses TRBV5-4 and TRBJ1-2; D might be TRBD1 (5 bases). Germline CDR1 and CDR2: SGHNT and YYREEE (reference sequence). The CDR3 length is 14 residues. The V end lost 0 bases, the J end lost 6 bases, and 12 bases lay between the germline ends. Written as DNA, the CDR3 is TGTGCCAGCAGCTTGGTCTCAGGGAAAAATGGCTACACCTTC. As protein: CASSLVSGKNGYTF.

This clone was counted only a few times. The V gene is TRBV19, the J gene TRBJ2-7, with TRBD1 identical over 10 bases. CDR1 and CDR2 from the germline V gene are LNHDA and SQIVND (reference sequence). V was pared by 3 bases and J by 4 bases, with 3 bases of the junction left unmatched. This CDR3 spans 14 amino acids. CDR3 DNA sequence: TGTGCCAGTAGTATCATGGACAGGGGGTACGAGCAGTACTTC. This codes for CASSIMDRGYEQYF.

The chain recombines TRBV4-1 with TRBJ1-5, with TRBD1 as a possible D gene (5 bases). CDR1 and CDR2 (germline): MGHRA, YSYEKL. V was clipped by 4 bases and J by 2 bases, with 9 bases between them. The length of the CDR3 is 14 residues. CDR3 amino acids: CASSPTTGNQPQHF. CDR3 DNA: TGCGCCAGCAGCCCTACGACAGGCAATCAGCCCCAGCATTTT.

The gene calls are TRBV13 and TRBJ2-5; D remains unclear. CDR3 length: 12 residues. Germline V gives CDR1 PRHDT, CDR2 FYEKMQ (reference sequence). V lost 5 bases to trimming and J lost 2 bases, with 6 bases between them. The CDR3 DNA reads TGTGCCAGCAGCCTAATACAAGAGACCCAGTACTTC. Translating it yields CASSLIQETQYF.

The V and J genes are TRBV6-1 and TRBJ1-5; 7 nucleotides align to TRBD1. The germline V gene encodes CDR1 MNHNS and CDR2 SASEGT. Losses at the gene ends were 6 bases for V and 6 bases for J; bases not matched to a gene: 5. CDR3 size: 13 residues. In DNA form, the CDR3 reads TGTGCCAGCAGGTATACAGGGGTTCAGCCCCAGCATTTT. Translated: CASRYTGVQPQHF.

This clone has a handful of counts. The chain combines TRBV7-6 with TRBJ2-2; D possibly corresponds to TRBD2 (5 bases). Trimming left V 0 bases short and J 1 base short, with 12 bases between. Germline-derived CDR1 and CDR2 are SGHVS and FNYEAQ. This CDR3 is built from 17 residues. Here the CDR3 reads CASSLASGWGNTGELFF. The CDR3 DNA sequence: TGTGCCAGCAGCTTAGCTTCGGGGTGGGGGAACACCGGGGAGCTGTTTTTT.

The chain links TRBV7-3 to TRBJ2-1; 8 positions match TRBD1. J was trimmed by 3 bases and V by 4 bases; bases with no gene match: 5. The CDR3 totals 15 residues. Germline V gene lookup returns CDR1 SGHTA and CDR2 FQGTGA. CDR3: CASSSSGQDYNEQFF. The CDR3 coding sequence is TGTGCCAGCAGCTCCTCGGGACAGGACTACAATGAGCAGTTCTTC. Combining the CDR3 with reference TRBV7-3 and TRBJ2-1 gives the whole variable domain GAGVSQTPSNKVTEKGKYVELRCDPISGHTALYWYRQSLGQGPEFLIYFQGTGAADDSGLPNDRFFAVRPEGSVSTLKIQRTERGDSAVYLCASSSSGQDYNEQFFGPGTRLTVL.

The chain's CDR3 is CARSLEGRLAGGGKNEQFF. In DNA, the CDR3 is TGTGCCAGAAGCTTAGAGGGCCGACTAGCGGGAGGAGGTAAGAATGAGCAGTTCTTC. J is TRBJ2-1 and V is TRBV7-5; the table gives TRBD2 as D, unverified against the DNA. TRBV7-5 is reported as a pseudogene. CDR3 length equals 19 residues.